This is a list of T cell receptor beta chains from one sample in a study of OX40 agonist ivuxolimab in advanced cancers. Produced via immunoSEQ multiplex PCR; TCRdb's table is partial and in-frame only. Of over 90,000 clones in the sample, around 87% are singletons; the top ten hold 0.15% to 0.2%. Sequencing used CD4+ or CD8+ T cells sorted from blood, obtained in a trial of the OX40 agonist ivuxolimab. Receptors originate from an adult with an advanced solid tumor such as melanoma, head and neck, liver or kidney cancer. The CDR3 runs from the conserved cysteine through the conserved F or W. The order of the fields is D gene, V gene, clone size, J gene, CDR3 DNA, CDR3 protein. The D gene is left open where the match is weak. A row's size may be missing; if present it is once, few, many or a size class.

>NA|TRBV15|NA|TRBJ2-7
TGTGCCACCAGCAGGGGTGGACTAGAGCAGTACTTC
CATSRGGLEQYF
>TRBD2|TRBV5-4|NA|TRBJ2-3
TGTGCCAGCAGCTTGAGGTCGCTAGCGGGAGGTCCAGATACGCAGTATTTT
CASSLRSLAGGPDTQYF
>NA|TRBV30|once|TRBJ2-1
TGTGCCTGGAGTATCGGGAGAAAAGACTACAATGAGCAGTTCTTC
CAWSIGRKDYNEQFF
>NA|TRBV6-5|NA|TRBJ1-6
TGTGCCAGCAGTTACGTTCCGAGGGGTTCACCCCTCCACTTT
CASSYVPRGSPLHF
>NA|TRBV5-1|NA|TRBJ2-7
TGCGCCAGCAGCCCCGGGGCGGACTACGAGCAGTACTTC
CASSPGADYEQYF
>NA|TRBV2|NA|TRBJ2-2
TGTGCCAGCGGAACAGAGACCGCCACCGGGGAGCTGTTTTTT
CASGTETATGELFF
>NA|TRBV11-2|once|TRBJ2-1
TGTGCCAGCAGCTTAATGAGGGGGATTGAGCAGTTCTTC
CASSLMRGIEQFF
>NA|TRBV10-1|NA|TRBJ1-2
TGCGCCAGCAGTGAGGGTCTAAACCCAATCTATGGCTACACCTTC
CASSEGLNPIYGYTF
>NA|TRBV7-8|NA|TRBJ1-5
TGTGCCAGCAGCATAAGGACGGGTAGCAATCAGCCCCAGCATTTT
CASSIRTGSNQPQHF
>TRBD1|TRBV7-9|NA|TRBJ2-2
TGTGCCAGCAGTCATCCGGGACAGGGGCCCACCGGGGAGCTGTTTTTT
CASSHPGQGPTGELFF
>NA|TRBV27|NA|TRBJ1-5
TGTGCCAGCAGTTTTCTGGGGCTTGGCAATCAGCCCCAGCATTTT
CASSFLGLGNQPQHF
>NA|TRBV6-1|NA|TRBJ2-2
TGTGCCAGGCCGCAGCCATTCAACACCGGGGAGCTGTTTTTT
CARPQPFNTGELFF
>NA|TRBV6-1|NA|TRBJ1-2
TGTGCCACTACGAGACAGGTAGCATCCTATGGCTACACCTTC
CATTRQVASYGYTF
>TRBD1|TRBV19|NA|TRBJ2-4
TGTGCCAGTAGCGGGGACAGGGGGATAAACATTCAGTACTTC
CASSGDRGINIQYF
>NA|TRBV28|NA|TRBJ2-7
TGTGCCAGCAGCCGAGGCTTGTCGGGGGAGCAGTACTTC
CASSRGLSGEQYF
>TRBD1|TRBV5-1|NA|TRBJ2-7
TGCGCCAGCAGCTTGGGACAGGGGTGGGAGCAGTACTTC
CASSLGQGWEQYF
>NA|TRBV11-2|NA|TRBJ1-1
TGTGCCAGCAGCTTCCTCGTAGCTGAAGCTTTCTTT
CASSFLVAEAFF
>NA|TRBV5-4|once|TRBJ2-6
TGTGCCAGCAGCCACTCTAGCTCTGGGGCCAACGTCCTGACTTTC
CASSHSSSGANVLTF
>NA|TRBV2|NA|TRBJ1-2
TGTGCCAGCAGTGAGGTCGTTCAGGCTGGCTACACCTTC
CASSEVVQAGYTF
>NA|TRBV5-1|NA|TRBJ2-7
TGCGCCAGCAGCACTGACAGACTAACACACGAGCAGTACTTC
CASSTDRLTHEQYF
>NA|TRBV9|NA|TRBJ1-4
TGTGCCAGCAGCGTCGGCGCTTGGGATGAAAAACTGTTTTTT
CASSVGAWDEKLFF
>NA|TRBV19|NA|TRBJ2-3
TGTGCCAGTAAGGCCAGTGGTCCCTCTAGCACAGATACGCAGTATTTT
CASKASGPSSTDTQYF
>NA|TRBV25-1|NA|TRBJ1-3
TGTGCCAGCAGTGAATATCAGGGTCGTGGAAACACCATATATTTT
CASSEYQGRGNTIYF
>NA|TRBV5-1|NA|TRBJ2-2
TGCGCCAGCAGCTTGGGTTTGGGTTTGCAGAGAAACACCGGGGAGCTGTTTTTT
CASSLGLGLQRNTGELFF
>NA|TRBV5-1|once|TRBJ1-4
TGCGCCAGCAGCTTCGGAACCCGAATGTTGGAAAAACTGTTTTTT
CASSFGTRMLEKLFF
>NA|TRBV7-3|once|TRBJ1-1
TGTGCCAGCAGCTTAACCGGGGGTCGGAACACTGAAGCTTTCTTT
CASSLTGGRNTEAFF
>NA|TRBV7-7|NA|TRBJ2-7
TGTGCCAGCAGCCCGGACAGCTTCGCCTACGAGCAGTACTTC
CASSPDSFAYEQYF
>TRBD1|TRBV7-2|NA|TRBJ2-3
TGTGCCAGCAGCGACGACAGGGGCGGTACAGATACGCAGTATTTT
CASSDDRGGTDTQYF